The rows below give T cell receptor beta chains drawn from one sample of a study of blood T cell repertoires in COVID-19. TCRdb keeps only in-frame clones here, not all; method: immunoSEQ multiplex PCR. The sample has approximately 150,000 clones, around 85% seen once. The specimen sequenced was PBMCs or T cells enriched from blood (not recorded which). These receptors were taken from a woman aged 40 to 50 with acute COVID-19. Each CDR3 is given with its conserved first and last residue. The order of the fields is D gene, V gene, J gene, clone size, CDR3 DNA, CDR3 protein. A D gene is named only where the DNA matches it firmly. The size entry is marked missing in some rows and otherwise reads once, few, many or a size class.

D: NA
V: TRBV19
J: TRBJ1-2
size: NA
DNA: TGTGCCAGTAGACCCTCTAGCTCTAACTATGGCTACACCTTC
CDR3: CASRPSSSNYGYTF

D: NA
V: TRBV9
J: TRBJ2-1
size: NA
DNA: TGTGCCAGCAGCGTAGGGACTCAACCCTACAATGAGCAGTTCTTC
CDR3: CASSVGTQPYNEQFF

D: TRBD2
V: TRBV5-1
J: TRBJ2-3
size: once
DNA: TGCGCCAGCAGCTTGGCCGGACCATCTAGCGGGAGCACAGATACGCAGTATTTT
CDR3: CASSLAGPSSGSTDTQYF

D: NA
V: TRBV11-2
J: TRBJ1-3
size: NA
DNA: TGTGCCAGCAGCCTAGCTACTTCTGGAAACACCATATATTTT
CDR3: CASSLATSGNTIYF

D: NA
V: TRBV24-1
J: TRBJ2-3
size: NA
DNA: TGTGCCACCAGTGGCGGGTCCAGTAGCAACACAGATACGCAGTATTTT
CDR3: CATSGGSSSNTDTQYF

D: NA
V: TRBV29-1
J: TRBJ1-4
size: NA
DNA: TGCAGCGTTGCCAGGGCTAACGAAAAACTGTTTTTT
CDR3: CSVARANEKLFF

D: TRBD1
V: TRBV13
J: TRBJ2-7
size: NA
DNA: TGTGCCAGCACCAACAGGGGCCGCTACGAGCAGTACTTC
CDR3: CASTNRGRYEQYF

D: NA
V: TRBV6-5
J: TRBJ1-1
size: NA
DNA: TGTGCCAGCAGTTGGAGGGGCGAAAGGATGAACACTGAAGCTTTCTTT
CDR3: CASSWRGERMNTEAFF

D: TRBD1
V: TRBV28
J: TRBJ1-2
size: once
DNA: TGTGCCAGCAGAGCAATAAGACAGGGTCGGAGCTACACCTTC
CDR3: CASRAIRQGRSYTF

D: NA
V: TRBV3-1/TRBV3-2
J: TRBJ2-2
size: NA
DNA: TGTGCCAGCAGCCAGCGAGGCCCCCAGGGGATATCGAACACCGGGGAGCTGTTTTTT
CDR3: CASSQRGPQGISNTGELFF

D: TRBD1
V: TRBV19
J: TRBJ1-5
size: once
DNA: TGTGCCAGTAGTATAGGACAGGGACGATCACAGCCCCAGCATTTT
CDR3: CASSIGQGRSQPQHF

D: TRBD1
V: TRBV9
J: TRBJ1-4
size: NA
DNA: TGTGCCAGCAGCGCCACAGGGGGCCGGGAAAAACTGTTTTTT
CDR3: CASSATGGREKLFF

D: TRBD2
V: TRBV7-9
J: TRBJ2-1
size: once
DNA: TGTGCCAGCAGCTTTTCCGGGACTAGCGGTAATGAGCAGTTCTTC
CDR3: CASSFSGTSGNEQFF

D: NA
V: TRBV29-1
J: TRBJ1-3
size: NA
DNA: TGCAGCGTTGAAAAACAGGGAGAAAGAAACACCATATATTTT
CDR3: CSVEKQGERNTIYF

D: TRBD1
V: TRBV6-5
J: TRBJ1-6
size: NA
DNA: TGTGCCAGCAGTACCGGGACAGTAACTTCACCCCTCCACTTT
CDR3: CASSTGTVTSPLHF

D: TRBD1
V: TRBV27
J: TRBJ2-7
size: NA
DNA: TGTGCCAGCAGTTTGGGACAGGGGAGAAGTTACGAGCAGTACTTC
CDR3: CASSLGQGRSYEQYF

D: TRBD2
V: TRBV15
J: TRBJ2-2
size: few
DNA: TGTGCCACCAGCAGAGCTTTCGGACTAGCGGGAGGAGGGAGCGGGGAGCTGTTTTTT
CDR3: CATSRAFGLAGGGSGELFF

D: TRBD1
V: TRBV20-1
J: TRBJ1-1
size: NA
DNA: TGCAGTGCTGGCGGGACAGGGATGGCTTTCTTT
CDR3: CSAGGTGMAFF

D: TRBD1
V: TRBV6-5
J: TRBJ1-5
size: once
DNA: TGTGCCAGCAGCCGGGACAGGGGCAGCAATCAGCCCCAGCATTTT
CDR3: CASSRDRGSNQPQHF

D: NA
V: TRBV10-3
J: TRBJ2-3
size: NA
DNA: TGTGCCCTCAGGGAAGGCGGGAGCACAGATACGCAGTATTTT
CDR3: CALREGGSTDTQYF

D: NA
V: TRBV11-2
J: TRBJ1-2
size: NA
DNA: TGTGCCAGCAGCCCAGCCGGGGGGGCGCTTAACTATGGCTACACCTTC
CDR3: CASSPAGGALNYGYTF

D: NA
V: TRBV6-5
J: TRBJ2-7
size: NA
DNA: TGTGCCAGCACCTCCCGGGACAAAGGAGTCGAGCAGTACTTC
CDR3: CASTSRDKGVEQYF

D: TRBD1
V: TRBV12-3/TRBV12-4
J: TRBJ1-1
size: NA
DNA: TGTGCCAGCAGTCCTGGACAGGTTGAAGCTTTCTTT
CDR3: CASSPGQVEAFF

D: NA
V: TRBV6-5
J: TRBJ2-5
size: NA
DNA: TGTGCCAGCAGTTACGGCAGAGGCAGCCAAGAGACCCAGTACTTC
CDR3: CASSYGRGSQETQYF

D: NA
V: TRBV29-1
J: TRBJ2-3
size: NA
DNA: TGCAGCGTTGGCATTAGCCGGAGGGATACGCAGTATTTT
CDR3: CSVGISRRDTQYF

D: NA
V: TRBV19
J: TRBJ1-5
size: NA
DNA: TGTGCCAGTAGAGGGGAGGTTTATCAGCCCCAGCATTTT
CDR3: CASRGEVYQPQHF

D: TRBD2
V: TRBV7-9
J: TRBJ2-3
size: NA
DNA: TGTGCCAGCAGCCCACCTAGCGGGAACACAGATACGCAGTATTTT
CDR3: CASSPPSGNTDTQYF

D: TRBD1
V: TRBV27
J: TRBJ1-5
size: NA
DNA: TGTGCCAGCAGTCTGACCGGGACAGTCATTCAGCCCCAGCATTTT
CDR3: CASSLTGTVIQPQHF

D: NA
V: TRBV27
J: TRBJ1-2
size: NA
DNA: TGTGCCAGCAGTCTCACCGGGGGGGGGCTGTATGGCTACACCTTC
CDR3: CASSLTGGGLYGYTF

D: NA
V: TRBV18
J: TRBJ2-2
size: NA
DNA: TGTGCCAGCTCACCGGCCCTAGGTACCACCGGGGAGCTGTTTTTT
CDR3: CASSPALGTTGELFF

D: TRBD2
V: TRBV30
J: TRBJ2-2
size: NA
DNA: TGTGCCTGGAGTGTTAGCGCGGGGGACACCGGGGAGCTGTTTTTT
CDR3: CAWSVSAGDTGELFF

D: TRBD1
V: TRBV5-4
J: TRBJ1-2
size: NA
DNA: TGTGCCAGCAGCTTGACAGGGGCCCCGGCTGGCTACACCTTC
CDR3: CASSLTGAPAGYTF

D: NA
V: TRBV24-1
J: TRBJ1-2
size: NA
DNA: TGTGCCACCAGTGTTGGAGACAGGAACTATGGCTACACCTTC
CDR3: CATSVGDRNYGYTF

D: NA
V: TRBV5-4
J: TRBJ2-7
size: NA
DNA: TGTGCCAGCAGCTTGGGCCGGGACTCACACTACGAGCAGTACTTC
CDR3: CASSLGRDSHYEQYF

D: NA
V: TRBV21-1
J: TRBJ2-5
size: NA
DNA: TGTGCCAGCAGCACCAGCCGTCGGGGGTGGGAGACCCAGTACTTC
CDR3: CASSTSRRGWETQYF

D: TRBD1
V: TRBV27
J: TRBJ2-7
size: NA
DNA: TGTGCCAGCAGTTTATACACGGGACAGTCCTACGAGCAGTACTTC
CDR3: CASSLYTGQSYEQYF

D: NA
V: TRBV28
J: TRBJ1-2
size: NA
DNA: TGTGCCAGCAGTTTAAGGAGGGACTATGGCTACACCTTC
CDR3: CASSLRRDYGYTF

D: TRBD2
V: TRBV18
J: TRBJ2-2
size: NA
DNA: TGTGCCAGCTCACCGTTCCAGCGGGAGGCCGAGCTGTTTTTT
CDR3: CASSPFQREAELFF

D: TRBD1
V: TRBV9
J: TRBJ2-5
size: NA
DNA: TGTGCCAGCAGCGTAGCGGACAGGGACCAGACCCAGTACTTC
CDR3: CASSVADRDQTQYF

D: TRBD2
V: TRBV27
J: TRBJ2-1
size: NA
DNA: TGTGCCAGCAGTCCGAGCGGGGCCTACAATGAGCAGTTCTTC
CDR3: CASSPSGAYNEQFF

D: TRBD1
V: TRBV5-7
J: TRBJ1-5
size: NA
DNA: TGTGCCAGCACCACCGGACAGGGGTTATTGCGCAATCAGCCCCAGCATTTT
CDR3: CASTTGQGLLRNQPQHF

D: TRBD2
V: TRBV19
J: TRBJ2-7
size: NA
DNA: TGTGCCAGTAGAACTAGCGGATCCTACGAGCAGTACTTC
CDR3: CASRTSGSYEQYF

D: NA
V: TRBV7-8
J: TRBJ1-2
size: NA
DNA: TGTGCCAGCAGCTTAGGTAGCGGGGTCTCCTATGGCTACACCTTC
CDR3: CASSLGSGVSYGYTF

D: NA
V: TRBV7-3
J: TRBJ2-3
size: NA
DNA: TGTGCCAGCAGCTCGGAGTCAGATACGCAGTATTTT
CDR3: CASSSESDTQYF

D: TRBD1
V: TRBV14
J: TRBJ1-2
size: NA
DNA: TGTGCCAGCAGCTCTCAGGGGGCGCAGACTGGCTACACCTTC
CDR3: CASSSQGAQTGYTF

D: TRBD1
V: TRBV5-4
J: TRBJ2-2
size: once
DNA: TGTGCCAGCAGCTCCGACAGGGGGCGAGACCAACGATTCACCGGGGAGCTGTTTTTT
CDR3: CASSSDRGRDQRFTGELFF

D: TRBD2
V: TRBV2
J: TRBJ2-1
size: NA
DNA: TGTGCCAGCAGTTCCTTGTCTAGCGGGGGGCGACACAATGAGCAGTTCTTC
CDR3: CASSSLSSGGRHNEQFF

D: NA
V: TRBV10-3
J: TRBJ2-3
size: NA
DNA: TGTGCCATCCAGGGCACAGATACGCAGTATTTT
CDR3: CAIQGTDTQYF

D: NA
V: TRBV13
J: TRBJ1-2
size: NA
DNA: TGTGCCAGCAGCTCGTACAGGCTAAACTATGGCTACACCTTC
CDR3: CASSSYRLNYGYTF

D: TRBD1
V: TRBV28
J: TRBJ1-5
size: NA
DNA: TGTGCCAGCAGTAACGGACAGGGGGCCGCTCAGCCCCAGCATTTT
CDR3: CASSNGQGAAQPQHF

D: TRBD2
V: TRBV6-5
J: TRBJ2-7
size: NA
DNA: TGTGCCAGCAGTAAAATAGCGGGAGGTCTGGACGAGCAGTACTTC
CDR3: CASSKIAGGLDEQYF

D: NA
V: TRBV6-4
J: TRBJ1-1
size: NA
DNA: TGTGCCAGCAGCCGCTCGGTGAACACTGAAGCTTTCTTT
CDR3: CASSRSVNTEAFF

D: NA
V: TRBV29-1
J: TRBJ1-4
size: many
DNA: TGCAGCGTCTACGACAGAGAAAAACTGTTTTTT
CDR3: CSVYDREKLFF

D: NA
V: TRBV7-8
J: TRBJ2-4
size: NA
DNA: TGTGCCAGCAGCTTAGCACTAGCCAAAAACATTCAGTACTTC
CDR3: CASSLALAKNIQYF

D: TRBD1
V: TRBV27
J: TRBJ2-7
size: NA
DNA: TGTGCCAGCAGTTTATCAGGGACAGGGAATTCCGCCTACGAGCAGTACTTC
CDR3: CASSLSGTGNSAYEQYF